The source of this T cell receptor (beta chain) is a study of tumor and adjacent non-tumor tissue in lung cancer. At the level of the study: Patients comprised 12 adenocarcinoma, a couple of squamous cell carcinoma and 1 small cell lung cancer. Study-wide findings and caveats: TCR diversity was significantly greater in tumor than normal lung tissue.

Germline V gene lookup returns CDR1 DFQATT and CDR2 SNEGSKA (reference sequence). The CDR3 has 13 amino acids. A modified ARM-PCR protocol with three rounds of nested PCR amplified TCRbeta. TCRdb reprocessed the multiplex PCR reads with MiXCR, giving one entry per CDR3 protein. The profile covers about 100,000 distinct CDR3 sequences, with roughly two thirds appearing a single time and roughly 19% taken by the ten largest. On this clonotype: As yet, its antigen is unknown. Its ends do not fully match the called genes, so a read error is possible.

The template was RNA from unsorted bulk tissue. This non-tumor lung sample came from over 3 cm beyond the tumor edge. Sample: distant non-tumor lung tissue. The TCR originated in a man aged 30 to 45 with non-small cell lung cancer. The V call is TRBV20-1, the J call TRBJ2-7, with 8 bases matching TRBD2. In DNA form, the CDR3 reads TGCAGTGCTAGGACCAGCGGGGGCTACGAACAGTACTTC. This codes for CSARTSGGYEQYF.